This record concerns one TCR beta chain sequence. Its target is unknown. The data stem from a study of cytomegalovirus exposure and HLA in healthy donors. As for the study in general: Earlier results showed approximately 110 million unique TCR beta sequences derived from some 190 million T cells. Study-wide findings and caveats: Per a prior analysis, the majority of TCR beta V segments were productive roughly 87% or roughly 30% of the time. The listing of roughly 160 TCR beta chains classed them as cytomegalovirus-associated.

The PCR had 60 Vbeta and 13 Jbeta primers. Clones were sequenced by immunoSEQ multiplex PCR, and TCRdb holds only the in-frame ones, with some missing. The table lists 100,000 to 150,000 clones, more than 65% of them singletons. The source material was PBMCs. This TCR came from a male donor in good health and CMV-seropositive.

In DNA form, the CDR3 reads TGTGCCAGCAGCCCCGGGACTCACCTAGAGACCCAGTACTTC. It codes for CASSPGTHLETQYF. This chain uses TRBV7-6 with TRBJ2-5, with D possibly TRBD2 on 6 matching bases. Trimming stripped 5 bases from V and 4 bases from J, with 14 bases between. In germline, CDR1 is SGHVS, CDR2 FNYEAQ. The CDR3 totals 14 residues.